The T cell receptor beta chain under discussion was sequenced for a study of cytotoxic CD8 clonotypes in ibrutinib-treated CLL. Overall study: Among the patients, fewer than twelve presented as relapsed/refractory and around 15 as treatment-naive; approximately 17 showed unmutated IGHV. Study results and limitations: Clonality increased at ibrutinib response, then returned toward baseline at progression. Clonality (at baseline) was higher than in age-matched healthy donors and tracked circulating CD8+ T-cell counts. Public clonotypes, rarely seen, contracted or held steady on treatment.

To note about this clone: Its antigen is not identified.

Using immunoSEQ multiplex PCR, the repertoire was profiled, and TCRdb retains in-frame clones only, with some absent. The sample has some 200,000 clones, just over 70% seen once; the top ten hold over 5.5%. The sequencing used PBMCs, collected after 12 months of ibrutinib treatment. This clonotype was obtained from a human donor with chronic lymphocytic leukemia.

CDR3: CASSLTTGGGGGYTF. In DNA, the CDR3 is TGCGCCAGCAGCCTTACAACAGGGGGCGGCGGTGGCTACACCTTC. V is TRBV4-1 and J is TRBJ1-2; the match to TRBD1 covers 9 bases. CDR3 size: 15 residues. Germline V gene lookup returns CDR1 MGHRA and CDR2 YSYEKL. V gave up 4 bases and J gave up 7 bases; unmatched junction bases: 10.